This entry describes one TCR beta chain. This specimen comes from a study of technical replicates of blood from several donors. Method: immunoSEQ multiplex PCR; TCRdb's copy keeps in-frame clones and lacks some. The sample consists of about 50,000 clones, more than 95% of them appearing once. The sequence was obtained from a human donor in good health. The material sequenced was T cells isolated from PBMCs.

CDR3 coding DNA: TGTGCCAGCAGCTTAGGAGGCTCTGGAAACACCATATATTTT. Translating it yields CASSLGGSGNTIYF. V is TRBV7-6 and J is TRBJ1-3, with D hard to call. In germline, CDR1 is SGHVS, CDR2 FNYEAQ. This CDR3 comprises 14 residues. Trimming shortened V by 1 base and J by 0 bases, and 4 bases separated the two germline ends.